This T cell receptor beta chain stems from a study of shared T cell receptors in the human thymus. The CDR3 totals 19 residues. Per germline, CDR1 SGHDN and CDR2 FVKESK. V was pared by 0 bases and J by 2 bases, with 10 bases of the junction left unmatched. Libraries were prepared by immunoSEQ multiplex PCR; TCRdb keeps only in-frame clonotypes and omits some of them. The sample shows around 340,000 clones, over 90% of them seen only once. This chain links TRBV14 with TRBJ2-3; 11 bases line up with TRBD2. What was sequenced was thymocytes. This clonotype was obtained from a human donor. The CDR3 DNA sequence: TGTGCCAGCAGCCAAGATAGGTCTAGCGGGAGGTCCTCCACAGATACGCAGTATTTT. Residues: CASSQDRSSGRSSTDTQYF.